The sequence of this TCR beta chain was determined in a study of T cells in Graves' hyperthyroidism and ophthalmopathy. The source material, RNA transcripts, was used to amplify TCR beta CDR3 regions. The HTBI set primed first-round TCR CDR3 RT-PCR. TCRdb re-called the multiplex PCR reads through MiXCR, storing one row per CDR3 protein. The table lists around 520,000 distinct CDR3 sequences, approximately 15% of them singletons, with 15% to 20% in the top ten. Trimming stripped 5 bases from V and 3 bases from J, with 16 bases between. The germline CDR1 and CDR2 sequences are LNHDA and SQIVND (reference sequence). This CDR3 region has 15 residues.

The chain couples TRBV19 to TRBJ1-2, with D possibly matching TRBD1 (6 bases). The sequenced sample consisted of blood. The origin of this receptor is a woman aged 18-29 years with Graves' hyperthyroidism. The CDR3 here is CASSPGGRRYYGYTF. The DNA of the CDR3 is TGTGCCAGTAGTCCCGGGGGGCGAAGGTACTATGGCTACACCTTC. The whole variable domain, remainder taken from reference TRBV19 and TRBJ1-2, is DGGITQSPKYLFRKEGQNVTLSCEQNLNHDAMYWYRQDPGQGLRLIYYSQIVNDFQKGDIAEGYSVSREKKESFPLTVTSAQKNPTAFYLCASSPGGRRYYGYTFGSGTRLTVV.